These 15 T cell receptor beta chains share one sample of origin, sequenced in a study of T cells after yellow fever vaccination. Using its own MiXCR run on the 5' RACE reads, TCRdb lists one record per CDR3 protein. Among 230,000 or so distinct CDR3 sequences, roughly 4% were seen once, and the ten largest hold about a fifth. This specimen consisted of PBMCs, obtained 15 days after the yellow fever booster vaccination. These receptors all come from a man younger than 35 who received the YFV17D yellow fever vaccine.

This clonotype has ten or more counts. The rearrangement links TRBV20-1 to TRBJ2-3; 9 bases line up with TRBD1. CDR1 is DFQATT and CDR2 is SNEGSKA in the germline V gene (reference sequence). The trim removed 1 base at V and 4 bases at J, leaving 9 bases unmatched. This CDR3 contains 16 residues. The CDR3 DNA sequence: TGCAGTGCTAGAGGGGCCGGGACAGGGTATGCAGATACGCAGTATTTT. Translated, it gives CSARGAGTGYADTQYF.

This clonotype has at least ten counts. V usage is TRBV28 and J usage is TRBJ2-2; 8 bases line up with TRBD1. This CDR3 region has 15 residues. Germline CDR1 reads MDHEN; CDR2 reads SYDVKM. V was clipped by 4 bases and J by 6 bases; unmatched bases: 7. The CDR3 here is CASSSTGGSAGELFF. DNA of the CDR3: TGTGCCAGCAGTTCTACAGGGGGTTCGGCCGGGGAGCTGTTTTTT.

The table lists this clonotype with many counts. The chain has TRBV5-1 and TRBJ2-7, with a weak D call TRBD1 (6 bases). The CDR3 contains 12 residues. The germline V and J ends were trimmed by 4 bases and 6 bases, with 11 bases remaining between them. Per germline, CDR1 SGHRS and CDR2 YFSETQ. As DNA, the CDR3 is TGCGCCAGCAGCACCTCAGGGGTCGAGCAGTACTTC. Protein product: CASSTSGVEQYF.

The chain recombines TRBV21-1 with TRBJ2-7. TRBV21-1 is recorded as a pseudogene. This CDR3 is built from 14 residues. CDR3: CASSKVPQAYEQYV. The CDR3 nucleotides are TGTGCCAGCAGCAAAGTACCCCAAGCTTACGAGCAGTACGTC.

This clonotype was detected many times. The chain's CDR3 is CASSLAGTAKNGIQYF. The CDR3 DNA reads as TGTGCCAGCAGTCTAGCCGGGACAGCCAAAAATGGGATTCAGTACTTC. V gene TRBV6-5 combines with J gene TRBJ2-4, with TRBD1 matching over 7 bases. The germline gives CDR1 MNHEY, CDR2 SVGAGI. The CDR3 runs to 16 residues. Losses at the gene ends were 5 bases for V and 10 bases for J; bases not matched to a gene: 17.

This clonotype was counted many times. The chain employs TRBV12-3 or TRBV12-4 and TRBJ1-4; 8 positions match TRBD1. With 3 bases clipped from V and 8 bases from J, the junction kept 5 bases outside the gene matches. The CDR3 is made up of 14 amino acids. CDR3 in amino acids: CASSFSRGREKLFF. DNA for the CDR3: TGTGCCAGCAGTTTTTCCAGGGGGCGAGAAAAACTGTTTTTT.

This clonotype was observed many times. The V gene is TRBV4-3, the J gene TRBJ2-3; 8 nucleotides align to TRBD1. This CDR3 contains 16 residues. Germline loops: CDR1 LGHNA, CDR2 YSLEER. Trimming took 1 base from V and 2 from J; bases not matched to a gene: 5. The CDR3 DNA follows: TGCGCCAGCAGCCAAGGGGACAGGCGCACCACAGATACGCAGTATTTT. It encodes CASSQGDRRTTDTQYF.

V gene TRBV12-3 or TRBV12-4 combines with J gene TRBJ1-1, with D possibly TRBD1 on 5 matching bases. The germline V and J ends were trimmed by 5 bases and 0 bases, with 10 bases remaining between them. CDR3 length: 14 residues. The CDR3 spells CASSNQGMNTEAFF. The CDR3 region has the DNA TGTGCCAGCAGTAACCAGGGAATGAACACTGAAGCTTTCTTT.

This clonotype has more than one count but fewer than ten. The chain couples TRBV7-2 to TRBJ2-3, with D hard to call. Germline CDR1 reads SGHTA; CDR2 reads FQGNSA. V gave up 3 bases and J gave up 6 bases, with 7 bases separating them. The CDR3 sequence is 12 residues long. The CDR3: CASSFAEDTQYF. CDR3 DNA: TGTGCCAGCAGCTTCGCCGAGGATACGCAGTATTTT.

This clonotype was seen many times. The chain employs TRBV7-2 and TRBJ2-1; unclear D gene. Germline CDR1 SGHTA, CDR2 FQGNSA. Trimming removed 5 bases at V and 0 bases at J, with 11 bases between. The CDR3 is 15 residues long. The CDR3 nucleotides read TGTGCCAGCAGCCACTCTTACTTCTCCTACAATGAGCAGTTCTTC. As protein: CASSHSYFSYNEQFF.

This clonotype was counted ten times or more. The chain recombines TRBV20-1 with TRBJ1-1, with 7 nucleotides matching TRBD1. Per germline, CDR1 DFQATT and CDR2 SNEGSKA (reference sequence). With 2 bases clipped from V and 0 bases from J, the junction kept 3 bases outside the gene matches. The CDR3 sequence is 14 residues long. The chain's CDR3 is CSARKTGLNTEAFF. The DNA of the CDR3 is TGCAGTGCTAGAAAGACAGGGCTGAACACTGAAGCTTTCTTT.

The table lists this clonotype with many counts. The V and J genes are TRBV10-3 and TRBJ2-1, with D possibly being TRBD2 (5 bases). V was clipped by 3 bases and J by 10 bases, with 19 bases between them. Germline-derived CDR1 and CDR2 are ENHRY and SYGVKD. CDR3 size: 15 residues. CDR3 amino acids: CAISDLVSKRREQFF. Here the CDR3 DNA reads TGTGCCATCAGTGACTTGGTTTCTAAACGGAGGGAGCAGTTCTTC.

This clonotype was seen at least ten times. The genes are TRBV9 and TRBJ2-2; D call uncertain. Germline CDR1 SGDLS, CDR2 YYNGEE. The CDR3 has 14 amino acids. V shed 0 bases and J shed 1 base, with 4 bases lying between them. The CDR3 loop reads CASSVARNTGELFF. CDR3 DNA: TGTGCCAGCAGCGTAGCCAGGAACACCGGGGAGCTGTTTTTT.

Many counts were recorded for this clonotype. V and J are TRBV29-1 and TRBJ2-4, with 8 bases lining up with TRBD1. V shed 6 bases and J 3 bases; nucleotides not matched to a gene: 7. The CDR3 runs to 14 residues. CDR1 and CDR2 (germline): SQVTM, ANQGSEA. CDR3 region: CSVPGGIGKNIQYF. The CDR3 nucleotides read TGCAGCGTCCCAGGGGGCATAGGCAAAAACATTCAGTACTTC.

This clonotype was detected ten times or more. The chain employs TRBV7-9 and TRBJ1-1; no definite D call. Per the germline V gene, CDR1 is SEHNR and CDR2 is FQNEAQ (reference sequence). Trimming removed 5 bases at V and 1 base at J, with 8 bases between. This CDR3 region has 13 residues. For the CDR3, the DNA is TGTGCCAGCAGCCGGACCCAGAACACTGAAGCTTTCTTT. This codes for CASSRTQNTEAFF.